This T cell receptor (beta chain) originates from a study of cytomegalovirus exposure and HLA in healthy donors. Across the study: The 90 to 150 validation repertoires used the same platform as the roughly 670 first-cohort repertoires, a later analysis reported.

Profiled with immunoSEQ multiplex PCR; TCRdb holds only in-frame clones, not every one. The sample consists of under 200,000 clones, around 80% of them appearing once. This clone has just one count. This CDR3 spans 15 amino acids. V was clipped by 0 bases and J by 2 bases; unmatched bases: 4. The germline V gene encodes CDR1 SGHVS and CDR2 FNYEAQ. The sequenced sample consisted of PBMCs. This rearrangement joins TRBV7-6 to TRBJ2-7; 7 bases map to TRBD1. The clonotype originates from a woman aged 30 to 39 in good health and CMV-seronegative. The CDR3 region has the DNA TGTGCCAGCAGCTTAGCGCCAGGGGGTACCTACGAGCAGTACTTC. Translated: CASSLAPGGTYEQYF.